The clone carrying this T cell receptor (beta chain) was detected many times. Antigen unknown. V lost 2 bases and J lost 0; bases outside the gene matches: 7. The CDR3 covers 17 residues. Germline V gene data show CDR1 as LGHDT and CDR2 as YNNKEL (reference sequence). Preceding any ophthalmopathy symptoms, the blood sample dates from first hyperthyroidism diagnosis. This entry is derived from a study of T cells in Graves' hyperthyroidism and ophthalmopathy. On the study more broadly: At initial diagnosis, before any treatment had begun, peripheral blood was obtained.

RNA transcripts gave rise to amplified TCR beta CDR3 regions. The primer set for the first-round RT-PCR of the TCR CDR3 was HTBI. MiXCR was run by TCRdb on the multiplex PCR reads, yielding one entry per CDR3 protein. The sample has about 150,000 distinct CDR3 sequences, approximately 20% seen once. Whole-study findings and limits: Blood also showed most of the thyroid clonotypes that were expanded above 0.001. The model identified upcoming ophthalmopathy a median about 7.1 months ahead of onset.

This rearrangement joins TRBV3-1 to TRBJ2-4, with 7 bases lining up with TRBD2. The TCR sequence derives from a woman in her 50s with Graves' hyperthyroidism that later progressed to Graves' ophthalmopathy. Sequenced: blood. For the CDR3, the DNA is TGTGCCAGCAGCCAATTCGATGGGGGGGGAGCCAAAAACATTCAGTACTTC. It encodes CASSQFDGGGAKNIQYF.